The 25 T cell receptor beta chains below all came from one sample that was sequenced in a study of human T cells and chemical hapten exposure. Extraction yielded total RNA from whole blood (unfractionated). TCRdb recomputed calls from the 5' RACE reads with MiXCR, one row per CDR3 protein. The sample consists of some 150,000 distinct CDR3 sequences, around 4.4% of them appearing once. The origin of the receptors is a female donor in good health.

This chain connects TRBV12-3 or TRBV12-4 to TRBJ1-2, with TRBD1 identical over 7 bases. Trimming took 5 bases from V and 1 from J; bases not matched to a gene: 4. CDR3 size: 14 residues. CDR3 residues: CASSPGGGNYGYTF. The CDR3 bases are TGTGCCAGCAGTCCAGGGGGTGGTAACTATGGCTACACCTTC.

Judged by abundance, this clonotype is medium-sized. The J gene is TRBJ1-5, the V gene TRBV6-1; 7 nucleotides line up with TRBD1. Germline CDR1 is MNHNS and CDR2 is SASEGT. The length of the CDR3 is 15 residues. Trimming cost V 6 bases and J 3 bases; bases outside gene matches: 8. The chain's CDR3 is CASSGSTGHNQPQHF. The CDR3 DNA reads TGTGCCAGCAGCGGGTCGACAGGGCACAATCAGCCCCAGCATTTT.

This clonotype was picked up many times. The rearrangement joins TRBV10-3 to TRBJ2-3; the D gene is possibly TRBD2 (5 bases). The V and J ends lost 4 bases and 2 bases respectively, with 19 bases between them. The CDR3 sequence is 17 residues long. In germline, CDR1 is ENHRY, CDR2 SYGVKD. The CDR3 region has the DNA TGTGCCATCAGTGGGAAGGACGGGATCGACCTCACAGATACGCAGTATTTT. Translation: CAISGKDGIDLTDTQYF.

This clonotype was seen repeatedly, ten times or more. The chain has TRBV6-6 and TRBJ1-2, with a tentative D call TRBD1 (5 bases). Germline V gene data show CDR1 as MNHNY and CDR2 as SVGAGI (reference sequence). The CDR3 has 14 residues. The germline V and J ends were trimmed by 4 bases and 4 bases, with 13 bases remaining between them. CDR3: CASSSDRGGYGYTF. CDR3 in DNA: TGTGCCAGCAGTTCCGACAGAGGTGGCTATGGCTACACCTTC.

Concerning this clonotype: This may arise from a read error, as a much more abundant clone is one base away. This chain joins TRBV5-1 and TRBJ2-7, with D uncertain. CDR3 size: 13 residues. From germline, CDR1 is SGHRS and CDR2 YFSETQ. Trimming stripped 4 bases from V and 5 bases from J, with 13 bases between. CDR3 bases: TGCGCCAGCAGCCACGGACGAAGCGACGAGCAGTACTTC. Protein sequence: CASSHGRSDEQYF.

This clonotype has ten or more counts. The chain employs TRBV20-1 and TRBJ2-1; a possible D gene is TRBD2 (6 bases). This CDR3 is built from 16 residues. Between the trimmed V and J ends, which lost 0 bases and 4 bases, there was a span of 16 bases. Germline CDR1 and CDR2: DFQATT and SNEGSKA (reference sequence). CDR3: CSARDQPAGEYNEQFF. CDR3 DNA: TGCAGTGCTAGAGATCAGCCAGCGGGCGAATACAATGAGCAGTTCTTC.

This clonotype was counted ten times or more. The genes are TRBV5-1 and TRBJ1-2, with TRBD1 identical over 7 bases. The junction had 4 bases not matched to a gene; V was cut back by 0 bases and J by 8 bases. Per the germline V gene, CDR1 is SGHRS and CDR2 is YFSETQ. The CDR3 extends over 13 amino acids. The CDR3 DNA is TGCGCCAGCAGCTTGGTACAGGGGAAGGGCTACACCTTC. It codes for CASSLVQGKGYTF.

The J gene is TRBJ2-7, the V gene TRBV29-1, with TRBD2 as a possible D gene (5 bases). V dropped 4 bases and J dropped 7 bases, with 11 bases sitting between them. This CDR3 has 11 residues. From germline, CDR1 is SQVTM and CDR2 ANQGSEA. In nucleotides, the CDR3 is TGCAGCGTTGCCAAAAGGGAGGAGCAGTACTTC. It translates to CSVAKREEQYF.

This clonotype was seen ten or more times. J is TRBJ1-1 and V is TRBV9; the match to TRBD1 covers 10 bases. The germline gives CDR1 SGDLS, CDR2 YYNGEE. The ends lost 0 bases at V and 11 bases at J; junction bases unmatched: 4. This CDR3 spans 13 amino acids. The CDR3 region is CASSVDGTGDAFF. For the CDR3, the DNA is TGTGCCAGCAGCGTAGACGGGACAGGGGATGCTTTCTTT.

About this clonotype: One end of the junction is discordant with germline, which a read error may explain. The chain employs TRBV18 and TRBJ2-7, with D possibly TRBD1 on 5 matching bases. The CDR3 has 13 amino acids. Germline V lookup: CDR1 KGHSH, CDR2 LQKENI. The CDR3 reads CTSSPPGWDEQYF. CDR3 bases: TGTACCAGCTCACCACCAGGGTGGGACGAGCAGTACTTC.

This clonotype has a count of ten or more. The J gene is TRBJ2-7, the V gene TRBV20-1; TRBD1 agrees at 9 bases. V trimming: 0 bases; J trimming: 5 bases; junction bases outside the gene matches: 14. Germline V gene sequence: CDR1 DFQATT, CDR2 SNEGSKA (reference sequence). This CDR3 contains 17 residues. CDR3 loop: CSARDSHGQGLGDEQYF. The CDR3 DNA reads TGCAGTGCTAGAGATTCCCACGGACAGGGGTTAGGAGACGAGCAGTACTTC.

This clonotype was recorded at least ten times. The rearrangement links TRBV7-2 to TRBJ2-1; 8 positions agree with TRBD1. The CDR3 extends over 14 amino acids. Losses at the gene ends were 7 bases for V and 6 bases for J; bases not matched to a gene: 8. The germline V gene has CDR1 SGHTA and CDR2 FQGNSA. The CDR3 is CASTPYRGFNEQFF. Here the CDR3 DNA reads TGTGCCAGCACCCCTTACAGGGGGTTCAATGAGCAGTTCTTC.

At least ten counts were recorded for this clonotype. This chain joins TRBV29-1 and TRBJ1-2; a possible D gene is TRBD1 (5 bases). Germline V CDR1 and CDR2: SQVTM, ANQGSEA. Trimming left V 4 bases short and J 4 bases short, with 16 bases between. The CDR3 has 14 amino acids. The CDR3 coding sequence is TGCAGCGTTGCGAGTGGGGCAGGGTTCTATGGCTACACCTTC. Its translation: CSVASGAGFYGYTF.

This clonotype was seen at least ten times. The chain joins TRBV7-3 to TRBJ2-3, with 11 bases that match TRBD2. Germline V CDR1 and CDR2: SGHTA, FQGTGA. This CDR3 contains 18 residues. Trimming removed 1 base from V and 2 bases from J; junction bases left unmatched: 8. The CDR3 sequence: CASSLRRGTSGVTDTQYF. For the CDR3, the DNA is TGTGCCAGCAGCTTAAGACGGGGGACTAGCGGTGTCACAGATACGCAGTATTTT.

This clonotype appeared many times. The rearrangement uses TRBV5-1 and TRBJ1-3; D gene unclear. Between the trimmed V and J ends, which lost 4 bases and 4 bases, there was a span of 12 bases. Germline V gives CDR1 SGHRS, CDR2 YFSETQ. The CDR3 contains 14 residues. CDR3 protein: CASSLRTTGNTIYF. The CDR3 DNA is TGCGCCAGCAGCCTCCGAACCACCGGAAACACCATATATTTT.

This clonotype was recorded many times. V is TRBV5-1 and J is TRBJ2-7; a weak D match, TRBD1 (7 bases). CDR1 is SGHRS, CDR2 YFSETQ, per germline. V was trimmed by 0 bases and J by 5 bases, leaving 12 bases between them. The CDR3 length is 14 residues. The CDR3 DNA is TGCGCCAGCAGCTTGGTCGGAGGGGGCCACGAGCAGTACTTC. Its protein product is CASSLVGGGHEQYF. The complete variable domain, with remaining parts taken from reference TRBV5-1 and TRBJ2-7, reads KAGVTQTPRYLIKTRGQQVTLSCSPISGHRSVSWYQQTPGQGLQFLFEYFSETQRNKGNFPGRFSGRQFSNSRSEMNVSTLELGDSALYLCASSLVGGGHEQYFGPGTRLTVT.

This clonotype was observed at least ten times. The CDR3 DNA is TGTGCCAGCAGCCCTCGACTAGCGTCCTACAATGAGCAGTTCTTC. It yields the protein CASSPRLASYNEQFF. The V and J genes are TRBV9 and TRBJ2-1; 8 bases line up with TRBD2. This CDR3 spans 15 amino acids. Germline assignment: CDR1 SGDLS and CDR2 YYNGEE. Trimming removed 4 bases from V and 1 base from J; junction bases left unmatched: 4.

In its sample, this clonotype was seen a few times. The V call is TRBV7-2, the J call TRBJ2-2; D might be TRBD1 (8 bases). Trimming shortened V by 6 bases and J by 4 bases, and 15 bases separated the two germline ends. The germline CDR1 and CDR2 sequences are SGHTA and FQGNSA. This CDR3 region has 15 residues. CDR3 residues: CASSSYRGGTGELFF. In DNA, the CDR3 is TGTGCCAGCAGTTCCTACAGGGGGGGCACCGGGGAGCTGTTTTTT.

This clonotype was found many times. The chain has TRBV3-1 and TRBJ2-5, with TRBD1 matching 7 bases. V was pared by 0 bases and J by 2 bases, with 0 bases of the junction left unmatched. The germline V gene encodes CDR1 LGHDT and CDR2 YNNKEL (reference sequence). The CDR3 runs 14 residues. The CDR3 DNA sequence: TGTGCCAGCAGCCAAGAGGGACAGCAAGAGACCCAGTACTTC. It specifies CASSQEGQQETQYF.

This clonotype has ten or more counts. The rearrangement joins TRBV19 to TRBJ1-6; 7 nucleotides align to TRBD1. This CDR3 is 16 amino acids long. After removal of 5 bases from V and 1 base from J, the junction contained 5 bases not matched to a gene. Germline V gives CDR1 LNHDA, CDR2 SQIVND (reference sequence). CDR3 protein: CASSPPTGSYNSPLHF. The CDR3 nucleotides read TGTGCCAGTAGTCCTCCGACAGGGTCCTATAATTCACCCCTCCACTTT. Filled out from reference TRBV19 and TRBJ1-6, the complete variable domain reads DGGITQSPKYLFRKEGQNVTLSCEQNLNHDAMYWYRQDPGQGLRLIYYSQIVNDFQKGDIAEGYSVSREKKESFPLTVTSAQKNPTAFYLCASSPPTGSYNSPLHFGNGTRLTVT.

This clonotype was recorded many times. The chain carries TRBV6-5 and TRBJ2-5; D uncertain. This CDR3 is built from 11 residues. Germline loops: CDR1 MNHEY, CDR2 SVGAGI. V was shortened by 0 bases and J by 5 bases, with 1 base between the two germline ends. CDR3 loop: CASSYSETQYF. Here the CDR3 DNA reads TGTGCCAGCAGTTACTCTGAGACCCAGTACTTC.

The table lists this clonotype with many counts. This rearrangement joins TRBV10-3 to TRBJ2-3; D uncertain. The germline CDR1 and CDR2 sequences are ENHRY and SYGVKD. V gave up 2 bases and J gave up 0 bases, with 3 bases separating them. The CDR3 loop spans 13 amino acids. The CDR3 DNA sequence: TGTGCCATCAGTGAGCTTAGCACAGATACGCAGTATTTT. Its translation is CAISELSTDTQYF.

This clonotype was seen ten or more times. The chain employs TRBV6-5 and TRBJ2-7; 10 bases map to TRBD2. After removal of 4 bases from V and 5 bases from J, the junction contained 11 bases not matched to a gene. CDR1 and CDR2 from the germline V gene are MNHEY and SVGAGI. The CDR3 spans 16 residues. CDR3 bases: TGTGCCAGCAGTTCCGAAAAGCGGGGGGGCCGGAACGAGCAGTACTTC. This encodes CASSSEKRGGRNEQYF.

Ten or more counts support this clonotype. This chain uses TRBV27 with TRBJ2-7; 7 bases agree with TRBD1. The V segment lost 5 bases and the J segment 2 bases; nucleotides outside the gene matches: 9. CDR3 length equals 15 residues. Germline V gene sequence: CDR1 MNHEY, CDR2 SMNVEV (reference sequence). The CDR3 loop is CASSDYNRGTYEQYF. CDR3 coding DNA: TGTGCCAGCAGTGACTATAACAGGGGTACCTACGAGCAGTACTTC.

The table lists this clonotype with many counts. The rearrangement joins TRBV7-9 to TRBJ2-7; TRBD1 matches at 7 bases. This CDR3 spans 14 amino acids. V was clipped by 5 bases and J by 7 bases; unmatched bases: 11. Germline assignment: CDR1 SEHNR and CDR2 FQNEAQ (reference sequence). In DNA, the CDR3 is TGTGCCAGCAGCCGGGACAGCACCTTTGGGGAGCAGTACTTC. Its protein is CASSRDSTFGEQYF.